The text below deals with one T cell receptor beta chain. The antigen remains unidentified. Pregnant or lactating patients were excluded, as were those with uncontrolled infection or other autoimmune disease. This entry belongs to a study of T cells in Graves' hyperthyroidism and ophthalmopathy. The germline V gene encodes CDR1 SNHLY and CDR2 FYNNEI. The CDR3 runs to 14 residues. The ends lost 7 bases at V and 2 bases at J; junction bases unmatched: 7. Amplification targeted TCR beta CDR3 regions from RNA transcripts. TCR CDR3 regions were first amplified by RT-PCR with HTBI primers. In TCRdb, the multiplex PCR reads were re-called with MiXCR into one record per CDR3 protein. Of roughly 500,000 distinct CDR3 sequences in the sample, 35% to 50% were seen once. Study outcomes and limitations: The model forecast ophthalmopathy, anticipating it by a median around 6.5 months before onset. Within blood appeared most thyroid clonotypes that had expanded above 0.001.

Sequenced sample: peripheral blood or thyroid tissue (not recorded which). V is TRBV2 and J is TRBJ1-2, with TRBD1 identical over 7 bases. This clonotype originated in an adult woman with Graves' disease, either hyperthyroidism or ophthalmopathy (not recorded which). The CDR3 region has the DNA TGTGCCAGCACCGACAGGGCCCAGAACTATGGCTACACCTTC. It encodes CASTDRAQNYGYTF.